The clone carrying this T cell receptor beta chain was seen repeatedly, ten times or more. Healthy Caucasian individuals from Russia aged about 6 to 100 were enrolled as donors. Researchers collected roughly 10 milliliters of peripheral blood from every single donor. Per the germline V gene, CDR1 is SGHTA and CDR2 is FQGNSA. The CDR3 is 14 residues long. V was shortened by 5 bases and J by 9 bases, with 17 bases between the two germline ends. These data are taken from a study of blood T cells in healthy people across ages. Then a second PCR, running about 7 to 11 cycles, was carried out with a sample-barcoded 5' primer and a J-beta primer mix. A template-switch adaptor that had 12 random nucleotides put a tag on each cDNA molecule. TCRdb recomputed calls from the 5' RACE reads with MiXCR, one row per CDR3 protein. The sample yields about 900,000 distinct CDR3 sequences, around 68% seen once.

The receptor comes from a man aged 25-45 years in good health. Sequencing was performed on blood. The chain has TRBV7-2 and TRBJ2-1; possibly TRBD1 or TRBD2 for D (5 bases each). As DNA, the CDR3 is TGTGCCAGCAGCCGTGGGGCGGAAGGGAGTGAGCAGTTCTTC. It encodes CASSRGAEGSEQFF.